Listed below are T cell receptor beta chains from one sample, sequenced in a study of T-cell memory formation after mild COVID-19. MiXCR was run by TCRdb on the 5' RACE reads, yielding one entry per CDR3 protein. Of 300,000 to 350,000 distinct CDR3 sequences in the sample, 10% to 15% are singletons; the top ten hold about 21%. The sample was PBMCs or a T cell subset sorted from them (not recorded which). The receptors shown here come from a young man who had mild COVID-19 (a few samples of this study predate the infection). Cell type and time point are not known. The CDR3 runs from the conserved cysteine through the conserved F or W. Fields, in order: CDR3 protein, CDR3 DNA, V gene, D gene, clone size, J gene. D genes are given only for firm matches. The size of a clone is reported for some rows only, either as once, few or many, or as a class for expanded clones.

CDR3aa: CASSFDQETQYF; CDR3nt: TGCGCCAGCAGCTTTGACCAAGAGACCCAGTACTTC; v_gene: TRBV5-1; d_gene: NA; abundance: many; j_gene: TRBJ2-5
CDR3aa: CSCPVPGQRGYTF; CDR3nt: TGCAGTTGCCCCGTTCCGGGACAACGCGGCTACACCTTC; v_gene: TRBV20-1; d_gene: NA; abundance: NA; j_gene: TRBJ1-2
CDR3aa: CATSDTGAPQHF; CDR3nt: TGTGCCACCAGTGACACAGGCGCACCCCAGCATTTT; v_gene: TRBV24-1; d_gene: NA; abundance: NA; j_gene: TRBJ1-5
CDR3aa: CSARDPMSLAKNIQYF; CDR3nt: TGCAGTGCTAGAGATCCCATGTCGCTAGCCAAAAACATTCAGTACTTC; v_gene: TRBV20-1; d_gene: NA; abundance: many; j_gene: TRBJ2-4
CDR3aa: CSAPGSASKNIQYF; CDR3nt: TGCAGTGCCCCAGGGAGTGCCTCCAAAAACATTCAGTACTTC; v_gene: TRBV20-1; d_gene: NA; abundance: few; j_gene: TRBJ2-4
CDR3aa: CASHSGYTEAFF; CDR3nt: TGTGCCAGCCACAGTGGCTACACTGAAGCTTTCTTT; v_gene: TRBV11-1; d_gene: NA; abundance: NA; j_gene: TRBJ1-1
CDR3aa: CASRPMSGGAPYNEQFF; CDR3nt: TGTGCCAGCAGGCCCATGAGCGGGGGGGCCCCCTACAATGAGCAGTTCTTC; v_gene: TRBV28; d_gene: TRBD2; abundance: NA; j_gene: TRBJ2-1
CDR3aa: CASSPATGGRGARMQYF; CDR3nt: TGCGCCAGCAGCCCGGCGACAGGGGGGAGGGGTGCGAGAATGCAGTATTTT; v_gene: TRBV5-1; d_gene: TRBD1; abundance: NA; j_gene: TRBJ2-3
CDR3aa: CASSLSRSGYTF; CDR3nt: TGTGCCAGCAGTTTGTCCCGATCTGGCTACACCTTC; v_gene: TRBV12-3/TRBV12-4; d_gene: NA; abundance: many; j_gene: TRBJ1-2
CDR3aa: CASSFRDRGLQETQYF; CDR3nt: TGTGCCAGCAGCTTTAGGGACAGGGGGCTTCAAGAGACCCAGTACTTC; v_gene: TRBV7-9; d_gene: TRBD1; abundance: few; j_gene: TRBJ2-5
CDR3aa: CASSPPTSGGVDTQYF; CDR3nt: TGTGCCAGCTCACCACCGACTAGCGGGGGTGTGGATACGCAGTATTTT; v_gene: TRBV18; d_gene: TRBD2; abundance: few; j_gene: TRBJ2-3
CDR3aa: CASSDGGGRVYGYTF; CDR3nt: TGTGCCAGCAGTGATGGAGGGGGTCGGGTCTATGGCTACACCTTC; v_gene: TRBV12-3/TRBV12-4; d_gene: NA; abundance: few; j_gene: TRBJ1-2
CDR3aa: CASKSTGADEAFF; CDR3nt: TGTGCCAGCAAGTCGACAGGGGCGGATGAAGCTTTCTTT; v_gene: TRBV2; d_gene: TRBD1; abundance: NA; j_gene: TRBJ1-1
CDR3aa: CASSPQGNGEQFF; CDR3nt: TGTGCCAGCAGCCCCCAGGGGAATGGTGAGCAGTTCTTC; v_gene: TRBV7-9; d_gene: NA; abundance: few; j_gene: TRBJ2-1
CDR3aa: CASGLPLFTAQSSYNEQFF; CDR3nt: TGTGCCAGCGGGTTACCCCTCTTTACGGCCCAGAGCTCCTACAATGAGCAGTTCTTC; v_gene: TRBV27; d_gene: NA; abundance: NA; j_gene: TRBJ2-1
CDR3aa: CASSLMGTGNYNSPLHF; CDR3nt: TGCGCCAGCAGCTTAATGGGGACCGGAAACTATAATTCACCCCTCCACTTT; v_gene: TRBV5-1; d_gene: NA; abundance: NA; j_gene: TRBJ1-6
CDR3aa: CATSEGQINQPQHF; CDR3nt: TGTGCCACCAGTGAGGGACAAATCAATCAGCCCCAGCATTTT; v_gene: TRBV24-1; d_gene: NA; abundance: NA; j_gene: TRBJ1-5
CDR3aa: CASRGPGRNTEAFF; CDR3nt: TGCGCCTCGAGGGGACCGGGACGTAACACTGAAGCTTTCTTT; v_gene: TRBV5-1; d_gene: NA; abundance: NA; j_gene: TRBJ1-1
CDR3aa: CASSQSLAGATGELFF; CDR3nt: TGTGCCAGCAGCCAATCACTAGCGGGGGCCACCGGGGAGCTGTTTTTT; v_gene: TRBV4-2; d_gene: TRBD2; abundance: few; j_gene: TRBJ2-2
CDR3aa: CASSRGTGRTGELFF; CDR3nt: TGTGCCAGCAGCCGGGGGACAGGACGGACCGGGGAGCTGTTTTTT; v_gene: TRBV14; d_gene: TRBD1; abundance: NA; j_gene: TRBJ2-2
CDR3aa: CASSGSRGFAKNTGELFF; CDR3nt: TGTGCCAGCAGTGGAAGCAGGGGGTTCGCGAAGAACACCGGGGAGCTGTTTTTT; v_gene: TRBV6-1; d_gene: TRBD1; abundance: few; j_gene: TRBJ2-2
CDR3aa: CASSVTGRYTGELFF; CDR3nt: TGTGCCAGCAGTGTAACGGGACGGTACACCGGGGAGCTGTTTTTT; v_gene: TRBV12-3/TRBV12-4; d_gene: NA; abundance: few; j_gene: TRBJ2-2
CDR3aa: CARSEGTPRYF; CDR3nt: TGTGCCAGAAGCGAAGGGACACCCCGGTACTTC; v_gene: TRBV5-3; d_gene: NA; abundance: NA; j_gene: TRBJ2-5
CDR3aa: CASSQDPLDANKDTQYF; CDR3nt: TGCGCCAGCAGCCAAGATCCCCTGGACGCAAACAAGGATACGCAGTATTTT; v_gene: TRBV4-1; d_gene: NA; abundance: many; j_gene: TRBJ2-3
CDR3aa: CASRPTSGGTDTQYF; CDR3nt: TGTGCCAGCAGGCCGACTAGCGGGGGCACAGATACGCAGTATTTT; v_gene: TRBV5-5; d_gene: TRBD2; abundance: many; j_gene: TRBJ2-3
CDR3aa: CASGTGTNYGYTF; CDR3nt: TGTGCCAGCGGAACAGGGACTAACTATGGCTACACCTTC; v_gene: TRBV6-5; d_gene: NA; abundance: NA; j_gene: TRBJ1-2
CDR3aa: CASSLGLAGLNTGELFF; CDR3nt: TGTGCCAGCAGCTTAGGACTAGCGGGACTGAACACCGGGGAGCTGTTTTTT; v_gene: TRBV7-6; d_gene: TRBD2; abundance: NA; j_gene: TRBJ2-2
CDR3aa: CASSLWGKTYNEQFF; CDR3nt: TGCGCCAGCAGCTTGTGGGGGAAAACCTACAATGAGCAGTTCTTC; v_gene: TRBV5-1; d_gene: NA; abundance: NA; j_gene: TRBJ2-1
CDR3aa: CASSLPPAAPTNTGELFF; CDR3nt: TGCGCCAGCAGCCTACCCCCGGCAGCCCCGACGAACACCGGGGAGCTGTTTTTT; v_gene: TRBV4-3; d_gene: NA; abundance: few; j_gene: TRBJ2-2
CDR3aa: CASKTGVSTDTQYF; CDR3nt: TGCGCCAGCAAGACAGGGGTCAGCACAGATACGCAGTATTTT; v_gene: TRBV5-1; d_gene: TRBD1; abundance: NA; j_gene: TRBJ2-3
CDR3aa: CSVLTGVSYNEQFF; CDR3nt: TGCAGCGTTCTGACAGGGGTCTCCTACAATGAGCAGTTCTTC; v_gene: TRBV29-1; d_gene: TRBD1; abundance: NA; j_gene: TRBJ2-1
CDR3aa: CASSLQGAVGELFF; CDR3nt: TGTGCCAGCAGTTTGCAGGGGGCGGTCGGGGAGCTGTTTTTT; v_gene: TRBV27; d_gene: TRBD1; abundance: NA; j_gene: TRBJ2-2
CDR3aa: CASRSWPLGEQYF; CDR3nt: TGTGCCAGCAGGTCGTGGCCTTTGGGCGAGCAGTACTTC; v_gene: TRBV6-2/TRBV6-3; d_gene: NA; abundance: many; j_gene: TRBJ2-7
CDR3aa: CASSADSSDTQYF; CDR3nt: TGTGCCAGCAGCGCCGACAGTTCAGATACGCAGTATTTT; v_gene: TRBV7-3; d_gene: NA; abundance: many; j_gene: TRBJ2-3
CDR3aa: CASSSTGWGQPQHF; CDR3nt: TGCGCCAGCAGCTCTACAGGGTGGGGACAGCCCCAGCATTTT; v_gene: TRBV5-1; d_gene: NA; abundance: few; j_gene: TRBJ1-5
CDR3aa: CASSLNRGLVNVLTF; CDR3nt: TGTGCCAGCAGCTTAAACAGGGGTTTGGTCAACGTCCTGACTTTC; v_gene: TRBV7-9; d_gene: TRBD1; abundance: few; j_gene: TRBJ2-6
CDR3aa: CSARDGGWRGGTDTQYF; CDR3nt: TGCAGTGCTAGAGATGGGGGCTGGCGGGGGGGTACAGATACGCAGTATTTT; v_gene: TRBV20-1; d_gene: TRBD2; abundance: few; j_gene: TRBJ2-3
CDR3aa: CASSEAGRALNTGELFF; CDR3nt: TGTGCCAGCAGTGAGGCCGGTAGGGCCTTGAACACCGGGGAGCTGTTTTTT; v_gene: TRBV2; d_gene: NA; abundance: few; j_gene: TRBJ2-2
CDR3aa: CASSLTLQGYTF; CDR3nt: TGTGCCAGCAGTTTAACCCTTCAGGGCTACACCTTC; v_gene: TRBV28; d_gene: NA; abundance: NA; j_gene: TRBJ1-2
CDR3aa: CASSLGLTTDTQYF; CDR3nt: TGTGCCAGCAGCCTGGGACTGACTACAGATACGCAGTATTTT; v_gene: TRBV7-2; d_gene: NA; abundance: many; j_gene: TRBJ2-3
CDR3aa: CASSYKGPQGGELFF; CDR3nt: TGTGCCAGCAGCTATAAGGGACCCCAGGGCGGGGAGCTGTTTTTT; v_gene: TRBV7-3; d_gene: NA; abundance: few; j_gene: TRBJ2-2
CDR3aa: CASTFLDEQYF; CDR3nt: TGTGCCAGCACTTTTCTCGACGAGCAGTACTTC; v_gene: TRBV25-1; d_gene: NA; abundance: NA; j_gene: TRBJ2-7
CDR3aa: CASSQDLLSSGAYNEQFF; CDR3nt: TGCGCCAGCAGCCAAGATTTATTGAGTAGCGGGGCCTACAATGAGCAGTTCTTC; v_gene: TRBV4-3; d_gene: TRBD2; abundance: NA; j_gene: TRBJ2-1
CDR3aa: CASSPQTSVHNEQFF; CDR3nt: TGTGCCAGCAGTCCCCAGACTAGCGTCCACAATGAGCAGTTCTTC; v_gene: TRBV6-2/TRBV6-3; d_gene: TRBD2; abundance: few; j_gene: TRBJ2-1
CDR3aa: CASSRRQGDTEAFF; CDR3nt: TGTGCCAGCAGCCGACGACAGGGGGACACTGAAGCTTTCTTT; v_gene: TRBV7-3; d_gene: TRBD1; abundance: many; j_gene: TRBJ1-1
CDR3aa: CASSLFDRANTEAFF; CDR3nt: TGTGCCAGCAGTTTATTTGACAGGGCGAACACTGAAGCTTTCTTT; v_gene: TRBV7-9; d_gene: TRBD1; abundance: many; j_gene: TRBJ1-1
CDR3aa: CASSHPPGTGKNTGELFF; CDR3nt: TGCGCCAGCAGCCATCCTCCGGGGACAGGGAAGAACACCGGGGAGCTGTTTTTT; v_gene: TRBV4-3; d_gene: TRBD1; abundance: few; j_gene: TRBJ2-2
CDR3aa: CASSPRGSITGELFF; CDR3nt: TGTGCCAGCAGCCCCCGGGGGTCAATCACCGGGGAGCTGTTTTTT; v_gene: TRBV3-1; d_gene: NA; abundance: once; j_gene: TRBJ2-2
CDR3aa: CASSFGGSYQIAFF; CDR3nt: TGTGCCAGCAGTTTCGGGGGCAGCTACCAGATAGCTTTCTTT; v_gene: TRBV28; d_gene: NA; abundance: NA; j_gene: TRBJ1-1
CDR3aa: CATSEFHRQTKNIQYF; CDR3nt: TGTGCCACCAGTGAATTCCACCGACAGACCAAAAACATTCAGTACTTC; v_gene: TRBV24-1; d_gene: NA; abundance: NA; j_gene: TRBJ2-4